This T cell receptor beta chain is drawn from a study of CXCR3-negative and CXCR3-positive naive CD8 T cells. The germline gives CDR1 SEHNR, CDR2 FQNEAQ (reference sequence). This CDR3 comprises 18 residues. Via 5' RACE with UMI labels, TRB cDNA libraries were prepared. TCRdb re-called the 5' RACE reads and catalogs CDR3 proteins one per entry, DNA excluded. The table lists roughly 56,000 distinct CDR3 sequences. This clonotype was sampled from a human donor in good health. Some clones in this sample may be carry-over from other donors' samples. The V call is TRBV7-9, the J call TRBJ2-7; TCRdb proposes TRBD1, but this gene call is untestable without DNA. The sequencing sample was made of naive CXCR3- CD8+ T cells from blood. Sample subset: CD45RO-CCR7+CD27+CD95- naive CD8+ T cells lacking CXCR3 (TNR3-). CDR3 region: CASSLAPGTASGGDEQYF.